The clone carrying this T cell receptor delta chain was detected a few times. Its target is unknown. The protein given by TCRdb reflects a much larger clone and differs at residue 5 from this DNA's translation, likely from a read error; the protein shown is the DNA's translation. TCRdb re-called the RT-PCR reads via CATT. The table has more than 250 delta-chain clones, roughly a sixth seen once; the top ten hold more than 25%. These data belong to a study of gammadelta T cells in human blood. The study's findings and limits: Microbial exposure appeared to drive polyclonal γδ T cell expansion after birth.

The CDR3 runs 20 residues. The germline CDR1 and CDR2 sequences are TSWWSYY and QGS. This TCR was sampled from a human donor. The J gene is TRDJ1, the V gene TRDV1; TRDD3 matches at 13 bases. Input material: non-Vgamma9Vdelta2 gamma-delta T cells from infant blood. As DNA, the CDR3 is TGTGCTCTTGGGAAACTCCTAATTTTTACTGGGGGATACGGCCCCGATAAACTCATCTTT. This sequence encodes CALGKLLIFTGGYGPDKLIF.